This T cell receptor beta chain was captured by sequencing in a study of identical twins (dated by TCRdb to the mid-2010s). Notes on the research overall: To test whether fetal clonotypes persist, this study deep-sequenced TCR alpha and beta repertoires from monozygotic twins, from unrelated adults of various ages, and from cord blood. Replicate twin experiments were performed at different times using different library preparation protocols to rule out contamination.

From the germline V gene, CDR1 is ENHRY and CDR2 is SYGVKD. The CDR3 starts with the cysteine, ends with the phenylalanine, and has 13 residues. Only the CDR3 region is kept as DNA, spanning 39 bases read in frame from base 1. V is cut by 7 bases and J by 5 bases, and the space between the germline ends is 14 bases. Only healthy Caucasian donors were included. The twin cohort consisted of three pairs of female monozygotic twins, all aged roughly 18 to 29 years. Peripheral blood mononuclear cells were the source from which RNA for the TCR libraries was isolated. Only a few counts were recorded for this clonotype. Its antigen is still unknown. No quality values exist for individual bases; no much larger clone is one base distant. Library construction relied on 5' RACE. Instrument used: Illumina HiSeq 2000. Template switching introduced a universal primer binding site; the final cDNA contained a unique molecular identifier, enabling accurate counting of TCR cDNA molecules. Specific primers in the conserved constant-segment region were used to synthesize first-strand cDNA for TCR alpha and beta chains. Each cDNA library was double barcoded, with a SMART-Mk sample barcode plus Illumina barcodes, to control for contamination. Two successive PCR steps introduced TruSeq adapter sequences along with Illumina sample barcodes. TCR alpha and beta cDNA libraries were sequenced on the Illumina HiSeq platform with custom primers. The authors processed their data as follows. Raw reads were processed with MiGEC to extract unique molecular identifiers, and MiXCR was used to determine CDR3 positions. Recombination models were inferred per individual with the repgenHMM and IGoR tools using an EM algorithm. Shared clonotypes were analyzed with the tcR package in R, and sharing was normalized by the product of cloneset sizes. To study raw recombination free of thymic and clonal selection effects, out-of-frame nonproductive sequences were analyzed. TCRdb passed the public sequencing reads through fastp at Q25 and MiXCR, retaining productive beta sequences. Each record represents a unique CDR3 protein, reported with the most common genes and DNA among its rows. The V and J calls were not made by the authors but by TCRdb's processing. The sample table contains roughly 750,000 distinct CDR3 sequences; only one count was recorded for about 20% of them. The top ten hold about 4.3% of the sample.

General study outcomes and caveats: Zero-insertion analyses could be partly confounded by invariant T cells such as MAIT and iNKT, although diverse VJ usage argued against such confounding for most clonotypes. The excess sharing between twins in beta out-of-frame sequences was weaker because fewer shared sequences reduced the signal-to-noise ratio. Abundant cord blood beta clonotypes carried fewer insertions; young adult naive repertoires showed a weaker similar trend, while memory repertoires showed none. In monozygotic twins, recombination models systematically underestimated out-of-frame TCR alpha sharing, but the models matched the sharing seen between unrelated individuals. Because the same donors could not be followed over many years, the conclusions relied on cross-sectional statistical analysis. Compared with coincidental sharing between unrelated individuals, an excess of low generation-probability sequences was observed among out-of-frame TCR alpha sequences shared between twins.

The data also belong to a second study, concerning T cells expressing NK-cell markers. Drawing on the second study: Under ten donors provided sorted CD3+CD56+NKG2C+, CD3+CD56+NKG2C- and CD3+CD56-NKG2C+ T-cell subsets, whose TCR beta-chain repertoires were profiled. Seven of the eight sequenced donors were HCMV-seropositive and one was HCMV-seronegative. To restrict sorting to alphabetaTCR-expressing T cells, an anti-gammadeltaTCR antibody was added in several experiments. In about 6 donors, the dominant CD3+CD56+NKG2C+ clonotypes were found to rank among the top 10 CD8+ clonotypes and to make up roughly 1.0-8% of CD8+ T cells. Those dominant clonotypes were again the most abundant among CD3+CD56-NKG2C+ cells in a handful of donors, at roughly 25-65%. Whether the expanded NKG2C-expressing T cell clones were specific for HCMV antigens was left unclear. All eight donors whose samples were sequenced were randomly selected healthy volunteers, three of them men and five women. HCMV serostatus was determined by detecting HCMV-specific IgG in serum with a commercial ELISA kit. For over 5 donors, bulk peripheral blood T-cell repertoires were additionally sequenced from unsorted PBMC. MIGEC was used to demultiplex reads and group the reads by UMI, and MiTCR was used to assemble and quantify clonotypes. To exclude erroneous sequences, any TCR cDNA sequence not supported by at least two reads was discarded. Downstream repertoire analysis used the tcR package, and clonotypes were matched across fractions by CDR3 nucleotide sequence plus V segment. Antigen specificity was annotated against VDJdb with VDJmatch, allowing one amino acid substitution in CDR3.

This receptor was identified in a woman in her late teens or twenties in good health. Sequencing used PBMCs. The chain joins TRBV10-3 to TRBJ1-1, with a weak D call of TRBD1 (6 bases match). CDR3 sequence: CAIKQQGWTEAFF. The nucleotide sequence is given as TGTGCCATCAAACAACAGGGTTGGACTGAAGCTTTCTTT.